A single TCR beta chain is shown here with its context. Profiled with immunoSEQ multiplex PCR; TCRdb holds only in-frame clones, not every one. The table lists roughly 130,000 clones, 80% to 90% of them singletons. These data belong to a study of blood T cell repertoires in COVID-19. Across the whole study: Sources were T cells, B-cell-depleted T cells, or PBMCs; the material itself was cDNA or gDNA.

CDR3 length: 14 amino acids. Germline CDR1 and CDR2: GTSNPN and SVGIG (reference sequence). V dropped 0 bases and J dropped 4 bases, with 9 bases sitting between them. The chain is built from TRBV30 and TRBJ2-2; TRBD2 might be the D (5 bases). The sequence was collected from a woman in her sixties with acute or convalescent COVID-19. The sequencing sample was made of peripheral blood. The CDR3 nucleotides read TGTGCCTGGAGTGTCGGGATGGTCACCGGGGAGCTGTTTTTT. It encodes CAWSVGMVTGELFF.